The 30 T cell receptor beta chains below all came from one sample that was sequenced in a study of shared clonotypes between healthy human individuals. Sequenced by immunoSEQ multiplex PCR; TCRdb stores in-frame clones only, minus some. The table lists a few hundred thousand clones, approximately 80% of them singletons. Sequenced sample: PBMCs. The receptor set was obtained from a woman aged 40 to 49 in good health. Some clones in this sample may be carry-over from other donors' samples.

About this clone: At the DNA level, this CDR3 is encoded by other sequences in the same sample as well. The rearrangement joins TRBV7-2 to TRBJ2-2; D is unclear. V was trimmed by 4 bases and J by 5 bases, leaving 11 bases between them. The CDR3 extends over 14 amino acids. Germline values: CDR1 SGHTA, CDR2 FQGNSA. CDR3 coding DNA: TGTGCCAGCAGCTCCGGGCTGGGGACCGGGGAGCTGTTTTTT. Protein product: CASSSGLGTGELFF.

The chain combines TRBV27 with TRBJ2-2, with D possibly TRBD2 on 5 matching bases. Germline V gene lookup returns CDR1 MNHEY and CDR2 SMNVEV (reference sequence). The CDR3 contains 13 residues. V lost 3 bases and J lost 5, with 7 bases in between. CDR3 nucleotides: TGTGCCAGCAGTTTCACGGGGACCGGGGAGCTGTTTTTT. The encoded protein is CASSFTGTGELFF.

This clone has a handful of counts. J is TRBJ2-1 and V is TRBV5-4, with D unresolved. This CDR3 has 13 residues. The V end lost 0 bases, the J end lost 8 bases, and 9 bases lay between the germline ends. CDR1 and CDR2 (germline): SGHNT, YYREEE (reference sequence). The CDR3 coding sequence is TGTGCCAGCAGCTTGGGCAAAGTATATGAGCAGTTCTTC. Its protein is CASSLGKVYEQFF.

This clone was detected only a few times. CDR3: CASSQAGGPSDTQYF. CDR3 nucleotide sequence: TGTGCCAGCAGCCAAGCGGGAGGGCCCTCAGATACGCAGTATTTT. The gene calls are TRBV14 and TRBJ2-3; 8 bases match TRBD2. From germline, CDR1 is SGHDN and CDR2 FVKESK. The CDR3 consists of 15 residues. V lost 1 base, J lost 4 bases, and 4 bases stayed unmatched. Using reference TRBV14 and TRBJ2-3 for the parts outside the CDR3, the full variable domain is EAGVTQFPSHSVIEKGQTVTLRCDPISGHDNLYWYRRVMGKEIKFLLHFVKESKQDESGMPNNRFLAERTGGTYSTLKVQPAELEDSGVYFCASSQAGGPSDTQYFGPGTRLTVL.

V gene TRBV5-1 combines with J gene TRBJ1-5; no clear D gene. Deletions cut 5 bases from V and 0 bases from J, with 12 bases between. The CDR3 has 15 residues. CDR1 SGHRS and CDR2 YFSETQ come from the germline V gene. The CDR3 region is CASSQGINSNQPQHF. The DNA for the CDR3 is TGCGCCAGCAGTCAAGGAATTAATAGCAATCAGCCCCAGCATTTT. Complete variable domain (other parts from reference TRBV5-1 and TRBJ1-5): KAGVTQTPRYLIKTRGQQVTLSCSPISGHRSVSWYQQTPGQGLQFLFEYFSETQRNKGNFPGRFSGRQFSNSRSEMNVSTLELGDSALYLCASSQGINSNQPQHFGDGTRLSIL.

The rearrangement uses TRBV6-5 and TRBJ1-2; D might be TRBD1 (6 bases). Trimming shortened V by 0 bases and J by 2 bases, and 10 bases separated the two germline ends. Per the germline V gene, CDR1 is MNHEY and CDR2 is SVGAGI. This CDR3 contains 15 residues. The DNA of the CDR3 is TGTGCCAGCAGTTACTCGAGGGGGGGGAACTATGGCTACACCTTC. Residues: CASSYSRGGNYGYTF.

The V call is TRBV18, the J call TRBJ2-7; D is uncertain. Germline V lookup: CDR1 KGHSH, CDR2 LQKENI. The CDR3 has 15 amino acids. Trimming removed 3 bases from V and 5 bases from J, with 17 bases in between. CDR3 amino acids: CASSPGLNLVDEQYF. The CDR3 DNA is TGTGCCAGCTCACCGGGTCTCAACCTTGTGGACGAGCAGTACTTC.

The genes are TRBV2 and TRBJ2-5; no reliable D call. Between the trimmed V and J ends, which lost 1 base and 8 bases, there was a span of 5 bases. Germline V lookup: CDR1 SNHLY, CDR2 FYNNEI. CDR3 size: 11 residues. CDR3: CASSEEGTQYF. CDR3 bases: TGTGCCAGCAGTGAAGAAGGCACCCAGTACTTC.

This clone was counted ten times or more. Other DNA variants within this sample encode the same CDR3. The J gene is TRBJ2-7, the V gene TRBV9; TRBD1 might be the D (5 bases). V was pared by 0 bases and J by 0 bases, with 10 bases between. This CDR3 contains 15 residues. Germline-derived CDR1 and CDR2 are SGDLS and YYNGEE. This CDR3 reads CASSVGGSLSYEQYF. The CDR3 bases are TGTGCCAGCAGCGTAGGGGGCAGTCTCTCCTACGAGCAGTACTTC.

The V call is TRBV18, the J call TRBJ2-2; 8 bases fit TRBD2. Germline trimming cut 2 bases from V and 4 bases from J; bases unmatched to any gene: 6. Germline values: CDR1 KGHSH, CDR2 LQKENI. CDR3 length: 16 amino acids. For the CDR3, the DNA is TGTGCCAGCTCACCAGACTGGGCGGGAGGCACCGGGGAGCTGTTTTTT. Protein sequence: CASSPDWAGGTGELFF.

This clone was observed a handful of times. The CDR3 reads CASRQGGNEKLFF. The CDR3 region has the DNA TGTGCCTCCCGACAGGGGGGGAATGAAAAACTGTTTTTT. This rearrangement joins TRBV30 to TRBJ1-4, with TRBD1 matching 9 bases. This CDR3 has 13 residues. Trimming at V came to 7 bases and at J to 5 bases, leaving 5 bases not matched to a gene. Germline CDR1 and CDR2: GTSNPN and SVGIG (reference sequence).

This clone was counted many times. The chain has TRBV7-3 and TRBJ2-2; 12 bases fit TRBD2. Germline CDR1 SGHTA, CDR2 FQGTGA. The CDR3 is made up of 19 amino acids. The trim removed 5 bases at V and 0 bases at J, leaving 10 bases unmatched. CDR3 amino acids: CASSPRASGRDSNTGELFF. The CDR3 DNA is TGTGCCAGCAGCCCAAGGGCTAGCGGGAGGGACTCGAACACCGGGGAGCTGTTTTTT. The variable domain in full, completed from reference TRBV7-3 and TRBJ2-2, reads GAGVSQTPSNKVTEKGKYVELRCDPISGHTALYWYRQSLGQGPEFLIYFQGTGAADDSGLPNDRFFAVRPEGSVSTLKIQRTERGDSAVYLCASSPRASGRDSNTGELFFGEGSRLTVL.

A remark on this clone: Other DNA sequences in the sample encode the same CDR3. The rearrangement uses TRBV5-4 and TRBJ2-5; D gene uncertain. Trimming cost V 1 base and J 2 bases, with 6 bases left between them. This CDR3 contains 13 residues. Germline V gene data show CDR1 as SGHNT and CDR2 as YYREEE (reference sequence). The CDR3 loop reads CASSLQLQETQYF. The CDR3 DNA follows: TGTGCCAGCAGCTTGCAGCTGCAAGAGACCCAGTACTTC.

The rearrangement uses TRBV15 and TRBJ1-6, with D unclear. CDR3 length: 13 residues. Looked up from germline, CDR1 is LNHNV and CDR2 is YYDKDF (reference sequence). Trimming left V 3 bases short and J 5 bases short, with 5 bases between. CDR3 DNA sequence: TGTGCCACCAGCAGGGTAGATAATTCACCCCTCCACTTT. It translates to CATSRVDNSPLHF.

In its sample, this clone was seen a few times. Other DNA sequences in the sample encode the same CDR3. The chain recombines TRBV29-1 with TRBJ2-7; D ambiguous. The CDR3 is 12 amino acids. Trimming took off 7 bases at V and 1 base at J, with 11 bases between the two ends. Germline values: CDR1 SQVTM, CDR2 ANQGSEA. The CDR3 DNA reads TGCAGCGCCACGCGGAGTTCCTACGAGCAGTACTTC. Amino acids: CSATRSSYEQYF.

The count of this clone is one. The V and J genes are TRBV6-1 and TRBJ2-2, with TRBD1 matching 7 bases. Germline CDR1 reads MNHNS; CDR2 reads SASEGT. This CDR3 is 16 amino acids long. V lost 4 bases to trimming and J lost 2 bases; unmatched junction nucleotides: 7. CDR3 residues: CASSALRGLNTGELFF. The DNA for the CDR3 is TGTGCCAGCAGTGCTCTTAGGGGGCTAAACACCGGGGAGCTGTTTTTT.

About this clone itself: The junction departs from the called germline gene at one end, perhaps through a read error. Other nucleotide sequences in the sample specify the same CDR3. The J gene is TRBJ2-7, the V gene TRBV5-1, with a tentative D call TRBD1 (6 bases). Germline CDR1 reads SGHRS; CDR2 reads YFSETQ. This CDR3 comprises 14 residues. CDR3 protein: CASSLAGTQGEQYF. The CDR3 bases are TGCGCCAGCAGCTTGGCTGGGACACAAGGGGAGCAATACTTC.

In this sample, this clone turned up a few times. The V and J genes are TRBV6-6 and TRBJ2-1; TRBD2 agrees at 7 bases. Losses at the gene ends were 6 bases for V and 8 bases for J; bases not matched to a gene: 13. CDR3 length equals 15 residues. The germline V gene has CDR1 MNHNY and CDR2 SVGAGI (reference sequence). Here the CDR3 reads CASSRTRIYLDEQFF. Written as DNA, the CDR3 is TGTGCCAGCAGCCGGACTAGAATATACCTCGATGAGCAGTTCTTC.

Comment on this clone: A much larger clone differs from this one at a single base, so this may be a read error. This chain connects TRBV7-8 to TRBJ2-7; D is uncertain. Germline values: CDR1 SGHVS, CDR2 FQNEAQ. The CDR3 covers 13 residues. The CDR3: CASSLGRSYEQCF. DNA for the CDR3: TGTGCCAGCAGCTTAGGGAGAAGCTACGAGCAGTGCTTC.

This chain connects TRBV30 to TRBJ2-6; TRBD1 is a possible D gene (5 bases). With 7 bases removed from V and 0 bases from J, the gap between germline ends came to 16 bases. Germline assignment: CDR1 GTSNPN and CDR2 SVGIG (reference sequence). This CDR3 comprises 16 residues. This CDR3 reads CASSPRGSSGANVLTF. The CDR3 bases are TGTGCCTCCTCCCCTAGGGGAAGCTCTGGGGCCAACGTCCTGACTTTC.

There are many counts of this clone. This sample includes further DNA sequences coding for the same CDR3. CDR3 region: CASRGLAPNEQFF. The CDR3 nucleotides are TGTGCCAGCAGGGGACTAGCGCCCAATGAGCAGTTCTTC. The chain carries TRBV25-1 and TRBJ2-1; 10 positions match TRBD2. CDR1 is MGHDK and CDR2 is SYGVNS in the germline V gene. The CDR3 has 13 residues. Trimming removed 6 bases from V and 6 bases from J; junction bases left unmatched: 2.

Points on this clone: With only one base between it and a far larger clone, this is likely a read error. Other DNA sequences within the sample encode an identical CDR3. The V and J genes are TRBV4-2 and TRBJ2-7, with TRBD1 identical over 9 bases. Trimming removed 9 bases from V and 7 bases from J; junction bases left unmatched: 16. In germline, CDR1 is LGHNA, CDR2 YNFKEQ. The CDR3 is made up of 15 amino acids. CDR3: CASSTRDREGREQYF. The CDR3 coding sequence is TGTGCCAGTAGCACCCGGGACAGGGAAGGGCGGGAGCAGTACTTC.

The J gene is TRBJ2-7, the V gene TRBV11-3; tentative D call: TRBD2 (6 bases). Looked up from germline, CDR1 is SGHNT and CDR2 is YENEEA. This CDR3 has 16 residues. V was clipped by 1 base and J by 5 bases, with 18 bases between them. In nucleotides, the CDR3 is TGTGCCAGCAGCTTAGCGCAGGAACTAGCTCTAGACGAGCAGTACTTC. Amino acid sequence: CASSLAQELALDEQYF.

This clone has only a few counts. The chain joins TRBV30 to TRBJ2-5; possibly TRBD2 for D (6 bases). V lost 5 bases and J 5 bases, leaving 15 bases between the germline ends. The V gene's germline CDR1 is GTSNPN and CDR2 SVGIG (reference sequence). The CDR3 contains 13 residues. CDR3: CAWGGTRGETQYF. CDR3 DNA sequence: TGTGCCTGGGGCGGGACTCGAGGGGAGACCCAGTACTTC.

The gene calls are TRBV11-3 and TRBJ2-1; TRBD2 matches at 7 bases. The CDR3 spans 13 residues. CDR1 and CDR2 from the germline V gene are SGHNT and YENEEA. With 2 bases clipped from V and 6 bases from J, the junction kept 1 base outside the gene matches. CDR3 coding DNA: TGTGCCAGCAGCTTACCGGGAGGCAATGAGCAGTTCTTC. Translated, it gives CASSLPGGNEQFF.

This clone has just a few counts. CDR3 in DNA: TGTGCCAGCAGAACTACAGGGGGTACCGGGGAGCTGTTTTTT. Translation: CASRTTGGTGELFF. V gene TRBV6-6 combines with J gene TRBJ2-2; 8 nucleotides match TRBD1. Germline assignment: CDR1 MNHNY and CDR2 SVGAGI (reference sequence). CDR3 length: 14 residues. V lost 6 bases to trimming and J lost 5 bases; unmatched junction nucleotides: 5.

The table lists this clone with a few counts. The chain has TRBV5-1 and TRBJ2-3; tentatively, D is TRBD2 (5 bases). Deletions cut 0 bases from V and 0 bases from J, with 14 bases between. This CDR3 spans 17 amino acids. The germline CDR1 and CDR2 sequences are SGHRS and YFSETQ. The CDR3 loop reads CASSLDGLAASTDTQYF. The DNA of the CDR3 is TGCGCCAGCAGCTTGGACGGTCTAGCAGCTAGCACAGATACGCAGTATTTT. Combining the CDR3 with reference TRBV5-1 and TRBJ2-3 gives the whole variable domain KAGVTQTPRYLIKTRGQQVTLSCSPISGHRSVSWYQQTPGQGLQFLFEYFSETQRNKGNFPGRFSGRQFSNSRSEMNVSTLELGDSALYLCASSLDGLAASTDTQYFGPGTRLTVL.

CDR3 sequence reads: CASSPLAGTYEQYF. CDR3 in DNA: TGTGCCAGCAGTCCATTAGCGGGTACCTACGAGCAGTACTTC. The chain carries TRBV28 and TRBJ2-7; TRBD2 aligns across 7 bases. V shed 5 bases, J shed 2 bases, and the junction held 6 bases outside the gene matches. Germline V lookup: CDR1 MDHEN, CDR2 SYDVKM. CDR3 length equals 14 residues.

The CDR3 spells CASSSTGEGGYTF. The CDR3 DNA reads TGTGCCAGCTCATCGACGGGGGAAGGGGGCTACACCTTC. This sequence joins TRBV18 and TRBJ1-2; D might be TRBD1 (5 bases). Germline V gene lookup returns CDR1 KGHSH and CDR2 LQKENI. CDR3 length equals 13 residues. The V end was cut by 5 bases, the J end by 8 bases, with 15 bases between.

On this clone itself: This likely traces to a read error, being one base from a far larger clone. The chain couples TRBV4-1 to TRBJ2-6; possible D gene TRBD1, 5 bases. The CDR3 has 14 residues. CDR1 is MGHRA and CDR2 is YSYEKL in the germline V gene. The CDR3 DNA is TGCGCCAGCAGCCAAGATTCTGGGGCCAACGTCCCGACTTTC. Protein product: CASSQDSGANVPTF.